This T cell receptor (beta chain) was sequenced in a study of CD8 T cells in Susac syndrome. Reverse transcription used 0.5 to 1 ug RNA and random hexamers. Amplification of TCR beta CDR3 was carried out by immunoSEQ multiplex PCR, which covered 54 Vbeta and 13 Jbeta segments. One entry per CDR3 protein, called by TCRdb with MiXCR from the immunoSEQ multiplex PCR reads. The sample records about 200,000 distinct CDR3 sequences, 85% to 95% being singletons. Findings of the study overall: The study's TCR sequencing and HLA analysis covered a relatively small number of individuals, and the study acknowledged this.

Sequencing of TCR beta was undertaken in CD8+ and CD4+ T cells derived from blood. Bulk CD8+ and CD4+ cells came from magnetic negative isolation; CD8+ TEMRA by FACS. Of note for this clonotype: Antigen unknown.

Between the trimmed V and J ends, which lost 4 bases and 0 bases, there was a span of 12 bases. This CDR3 is 15 amino acids long. Germline CDR1 reads LNHNV; CDR2 reads YYDKDF (reference sequence). The TCR was taken from a human donor in good health. This chain joins TRBV15 and TRBJ1-1; maybe TRBD1 (6 bases). Material: CD4+ T cells from PBMCs. CDR3 sequence: CATSNNRAMNTEAFF. The DNA for the CDR3 is TGTGCCACCAGCAACAACAGGGCGATGAACACTGAAGCTTTCTTT. Using reference TRBV15 and TRBJ1-1 for the parts outside the CDR3, the full variable domain is DAMVIQNPRYQVTQFGKPVTLSCSQTLNHNVMYWYQQKSSQAPKLLFHYYDKDFNNEADTPDNFQSRRPNTSFCFLDIRSPGLGDTAMYLCATSNNRAMNTEAFFGQGTRLTVV.